This entry lists 21 T cell receptor beta chains sequenced from one sample in a study of blood T cell repertoires in COVID-19 (dated by TCRdb to the early 2020s). The receptor library was made with the immunoSEQ multiplex PCR assay. TCRdb carries this immuneACCESS record with in-frame sequences only. Its versions omit some clonotypes, under half of them owing to an unresolved V gene in the studies checked, with the rest unexplained. For this sample there are over 100,000 clones; 70% to 90% appear just once. Roughly 1.4% of the sample lies in the top ten. Sequencing was carried out using peripheral blood. The receptors shown here come from a man between 35 and 55 years old with acute or convalescent COVID-19.

This chain joins TRBV29-1 and TRBJ2-7; 8 bases fit TRBD1. The CDR3 is 15 residues long. The germline V gene encodes CDR1 SQVTM and CDR2 ANQGSEA. V shed 4 bases, J shed 1 base, and the junction held 9 bases outside the gene matches. The CDR3 bases are TGCAGCGTTGGGGGTGGGACAGGCGGTTCCTACGAGCAGTACTTC. Translating gives CSVGGGTGGSYEQYF.

CDR3 sequence reads: CASSQDGDTQYF. CDR3 nucleotide sequence: TGTGCCAGCAGCCAAGACGGGGATACGCAGTATTTT. The V gene is TRBV3-1 (or the pseudogene TRBV3-2), the J gene TRBJ2-3; no reliable D call. This CDR3 comprises 12 residues. Germline V gene data show CDR1 as LGHDT and CDR2 as YNNKEL (reference sequence). Trimming cost V 0 bases and J 6 bases, with 4 bases left between them.

The chain uses TRBV7-8 and TRBJ1-5, with D perhaps TRBD1 (5 bases). V dropped 5 bases and J dropped 7 bases, with 12 bases sitting between them. This CDR3 is built from 13 residues. In germline, CDR1 is SGHVS, CDR2 FQNEAQ. CDR3 sequence (DNA): TGTGCCAGCAGCACCCGACAGCAACAGCCCCAGCATTTT. This codes for CASSTRQQQPQHF.

This clone showed up just once. This chain connects TRBV28 to TRBJ2-1; possible D gene TRBD2, 5 bases. Trimming cost V 7 bases and J 11 bases, with 18 bases left between them. CDR1 and CDR2 (germline): MDHEN, SYDVKM. CDR3 size: 13 residues. CDR3 in DNA: TGTGCCAGCACTTCGGGGAGAGGGTCTAAGCAGTTCTTC. Amino acid sequence: CASTSGRGSKQFF.

CDR3: CASSKDGGQGRSPLHF. The CDR3 DNA follows: TGTGCCAGCAGCAAGGATGGAGGACAGGGTCGATCACCCCTCCACTTT. J is TRBJ1-6 and V is TRBV7-9; 8 positions match TRBD1. The CDR3 runs 16 residues. The trim removed 5 bases at V and 10 bases at J, leaving 13 bases unmatched. In germline, CDR1 is SEHNR, CDR2 FQNEAQ (reference sequence).

V is TRBV2 and J is TRBJ2-4, with TRBD1 matching 7 bases. V lost 7 bases, J lost 5 bases, and 11 bases stayed unmatched. In germline, CDR1 is SNHLY, CDR2 FYNNEI. This CDR3 contains 15 residues. The CDR3 sequence is CASMLIRQGQNIQYF. The CDR3 DNA sequence: TGTGCCAGCATGCTGATTCGACAGGGCCAAAACATTCAGTACTTC.

The genes are TRBV4-2 and TRBJ2-5, with a weak D call TRBD1 (5 bases). The CDR3 contains 15 residues. V gave up 1 base and J gave up 4 bases, with 13 bases separating them. The germline gives CDR1 LGHNA, CDR2 YNFKEQ. In nucleotides, the CDR3 is TGTGCCAGCAGCCAAGGGGGTCAGGGCGGAGAGACCCAGTACTTC. It codes for CASSQGGQGGETQYF.

This rearrangement joins TRBV11-3 to TRBJ2-5, with D unresolved. The CDR3 is 13 residues long. CDR1 and CDR2 (germline): SGHNT, YENEEA. Trimming pared 4 bases from V and 0 bases from J, leaving 6 bases between. The CDR3 DNA reads TGTGCCAGCAGCTGGGCCCACCAAGAGACCCAGTACTTC. Its protein is CASSWAHQETQYF.

This clone was observed a few times. This chain links TRBV3-1 (or the pseudogene TRBV3-2) with TRBJ2-7, with D tentatively TRBD2 (5 bases). Trimming took 4 bases from V and 3 from J, leaving 13 bases between them. The CDR3 is 14 residues long. Germline V gives CDR1 LGHDT, CDR2 YNNKEL (reference sequence). CDR3 DNA sequence: TGTGCCAGCAGCCCCCGCCCGGGGAACTACGAGCAGTACTTC. Amino acids: CASSPRPGNYEQYF.

The rearrangement uses TRBV25-1 and TRBJ2-7; D is unresolved. CDR3 length: 15 amino acids. The germline CDR1 and CDR2 sequences are MGHDK and SYGVNS. Trimming removed 4 bases at V and 3 bases at J, with 16 bases between. The CDR3 DNA follows: TGTGCCAGCAGTGGGCGGCCGCGAGACTTCTACGAGCAGTACTTC. It specifies CASSGRPRDFYEQYF.

The chain uses TRBV28 and TRBJ2-7, with 9 bases aligning to TRBD1. CDR1 is MDHEN and CDR2 is SYDVKM in the germline V gene. V was pared by 6 bases and J by 5 bases, with 11 bases of the junction left unmatched. The CDR3 is made up of 15 amino acids. The CDR3 DNA follows: TGTGCCAGCAGCACCGTGGGACAGGGTAGGAACGAGCAGTACTTC. It is translated as CASSTVGQGRNEQYF.

The V call is TRBV14, the J call TRBJ2-1, with 13 bases matching TRBD2. Germline V gene data show CDR1 as SGHDN and CDR2 as FVKESK. The CDR3 contains 15 residues. The trim removed 5 bases at V and 9 bases at J, leaving 7 bases unmatched. CDR3 region: CASSYTSGRASEQFF. The CDR3 nucleotides are TGTGCCAGCAGCTATACTAGCGGGAGGGCCAGTGAGCAGTTCTTC.

The CDR3 sequence: CASSSRVLAGTYEQYF. CDR3 bases: TGTGCCAGCAGCTCTAGAGTCCTAGCGGGGACCTACGAGCAGTACTTC. This chain joins TRBV11-2 and TRBJ2-7, with TRBD2 matching 9 bases. The CDR3 has 16 residues. CDR1 and CDR2 (germline): SGHAT, FQNNGV. With 4 bases clipped from V and 2 bases from J, the junction kept 9 bases outside the gene matches.

This chain connects TRBV4-3 to TRBJ2-3, with a weak D call TRBD1 (8 bases). Trimming cost V 0 bases and J 3 bases, with 10 bases left between them. There are 15 residues in the CDR3. The germline CDR1 and CDR2 sequences are LGHNA and YSLEER. The DNA for the CDR3 is TGCGCCAGCAGCCAAGAACAGGGGGGGACAGATACGCAGTATTTT. Translation gives CASSQEQGGTDTQYF.

This clone has a handful of counts. This chain uses TRBV16 with TRBJ2-2, with TRBD1 matching over 9 bases. The CDR3 sequence is 16 residues long. V shed 2 bases and J 2 bases; nucleotides not matched to a gene: 3. Per germline, CDR1 KGHSY and CDR2 FQNENV. DNA for the CDR3: TGTGCCAGCAGCCAACACAGGGGGCGAAACACCGGGGAGCTGTTTTTT. Its translation: CASSQHRGRNTGELFF.

The V gene is TRBV6-1, the J gene TRBJ2-3; TRBD2 agrees at 12 bases. CDR1 is MNHNS and CDR2 is SASEGT in the germline V gene. The CDR3 extends over 16 amino acids. V dropped 3 bases and J dropped 4; count of bases not matched to a gene: 5. The CDR3 bases are TGTGCCAGCAGTGACCCTAGCGGGAGGGACGCAGATACGCAGTATTTT. Translated: CASSDPSGRDADTQYF.

The rearrangement links TRBV5-5 to TRBJ1-3, with a tentative D call TRBD1 (6 bases). V was cut by 4 bases and J by 2 bases, with 16 bases left in between. Germline V gene sequence: CDR1 SGHKS, CDR2 YYEKEE (reference sequence). The CDR3 length is 16 residues. DNA of the CDR3: TGTGCCAGCAGCCTAGGACAGCTGGGGGCTGGAAACACCATATATTTT. Translating gives CASSLGQLGAGNTIYF.

The genes are TRBV6-5 and TRBJ1-4; tentatively, D is TRBD1 (6 bases). This CDR3 is built from 14 residues. The germline V gene has CDR1 MNHEY and CDR2 SVGAGI. Trimming shortened V by 6 bases and J by 8 bases, and 16 bases separated the two germline ends. The CDR3 is CASSYREEEEKLFF. In nucleotides, the CDR3 is TGTGCCAGCAGCTACAGGGAGGAGGAAGAAAAACTGTTTTTT.

The chain is built from TRBV7-9 and TRBJ1-2, with TRBD1 identical over 7 bases. Per germline, CDR1 SEHNR and CDR2 FQNEAQ (reference sequence). The CDR3 spans 14 residues. V lost 5 bases to trimming and J lost 4 bases; unmatched junction nucleotides: 7. As DNA, the CDR3 is TGTGCCAGCAGCCCCTCAGGGGGACCCTATGGCTACACCTTC. Protein sequence: CASSPSGGPYGYTF.

This clone was counted a few times. V gene TRBV6-6 combines with J gene TRBJ1-1, with 11 bases that match TRBD1. Germline lookup yields CDR1 MNHNY and CDR2 SVGAGI (reference sequence). The ends lost 6 bases at V and 3 bases at J; junction bases unmatched: 6. The CDR3 is 15 amino acids. As DNA, the CDR3 is TGTGCCAGCAGAGACGGACAGGGGGCGGACACTGAAGCTTTCTTT. It codes for CASRDGQGADTEAFF.

DNA for the CDR3: TGTGCCAGCAGCAGGGCAGGGGGTTTTGAGACCCAGTACTTC. Translated: CASSRAGGFETQYF. The chain couples TRBV6-5 to TRBJ2-5; TRBD1 agrees at 7 bases. The CDR3 length is 14 residues. Germline values: CDR1 MNHEY, CDR2 SVGAGI. Trimming at V came to 6 bases and at J to 5 bases, leaving 9 bases not matched to a gene.